Presented here are 27 T cell receptor beta chains from one specimen sequenced in a study of shared clonotypes between healthy human individuals. This table comes from immunoSEQ multiplex PCR, and its TCRdb copy is limited to in-frame clones, with some not included. The sample has 2 million to 2.5 million clones, just under 95% seen once; the top ten hold around 0.4%. Sequences were obtained from naive CD4+ T cells from PBMCs. Subset here: CD45RA+ positively selected. The receptor source for this set is a man aged 18 to 30 in good health. Some clones in this sample may be carry-over from other donors' samples.

A remark on this clone: Other DNA variants within this sample encode the same CDR3. The CDR3 reads CASSVAAGGYEQYF. The CDR3 bases are TGTGCCAGCAGCGTAGCGGCAGGGGGCTACGAGCAGTACTTC. The chain employs TRBV9 and TRBJ2-7; TRBD1 matches at 7 bases. V gave up 0 bases and J gave up 3 bases; unmatched junction bases: 3. CDR3 size: 14 residues. Germline V lookup: CDR1 SGDLS, CDR2 YYNGEE.

The rearrangement uses TRBV9 and TRBJ2-5, with TRBD2 matching 13 bases. V lost 3 bases, J lost 5 bases, and 4 bases stayed unmatched. The CDR3 sequence is 15 residues long. Germline assignment: CDR1 SGDLS and CDR2 YYNGEE. The CDR3 reads CASSATSGRIETQYF. CDR3 in DNA: TGTGCCAGCAGCGCGACTAGCGGGAGGATCGAGACCCAGTACTTC.

The chain uses TRBV25-1 and TRBJ1-2; D gene unclear. The CDR3 has 12 residues. Germline V gene data show CDR1 as MGHDK and CDR2 as SYGVNS. V lost 2 bases and J 4 bases, leaving 5 bases between the germline ends. This chain's CDR3 is CASSEPFYGYTF. CDR3 DNA sequence: TGTGCCAGCAGTGAACCTTTCTATGGCTACACCTTC.

The rearrangement uses TRBV6-1 and TRBJ2-1; 7 bases match TRBD1. The CDR3 extends over 13 amino acids. Germline CDR1 is MNHNS and CDR2 is SASEGT. Trimming took 1 base from V and 12 from J; bases not matched to a gene: 6. The CDR3: CASSEVDRDRQFF. The DNA of the CDR3 is TGTGCCAGCAGTGAAGTCGACAGGGACAGGCAGTTCTTC.

The V and J genes are TRBV5-4 and TRBJ2-3; 10 positions agree with TRBD2. The CDR3 covers 16 residues. CDR1 and CDR2 from the germline V gene are SGHNT and YYREEE (reference sequence). V lost 0 bases and J lost 2; bases outside the gene matches: 3. The CDR3 nucleotides are TGTGCCAGCAGCTTGGCACTAGCGGGAAACACAGATACGCAGTATTTT. It specifies CASSLALAGNTDTQYF.

The rearrangement uses TRBV27 and TRBJ1-5, with 9 positions matching TRBD1. With 6 bases clipped from V and 4 bases from J, the junction kept 4 bases outside the gene matches. CDR1 is MNHEY, CDR2 SMNVEV, per germline (reference sequence). This CDR3 comprises 14 residues. CDR3 region: CASSTGGGNQPQHF. The CDR3 DNA follows: TGTGCCAGCAGCACAGGGGGCGGGAATCAGCCCCAGCATTTT.

The V gene is TRBV28, the J gene TRBJ1-5; 7 bases fit TRBD1. The germline V gene encodes CDR1 MDHEN and CDR2 SYDVKM. The CDR3 runs to 15 residues. V lost 5 bases, J lost 3 bases, and 7 bases stayed unmatched. CDR3 coding DNA: TGTGCCAGCAGTCCCCGACAGGGCCTCAATCAGCCCCAGCATTTT. Translation: CASSPRQGLNQPQHF.

V is TRBV28 and J is TRBJ2-7; D is ambiguous. V was trimmed by 5 bases and J by 3 bases, leaving 17 bases between them. This CDR3 contains 15 residues. Germline lookup yields CDR1 MDHEN and CDR2 SYDVKM. CDR3 region: CASSPTERKHYEQYF. The CDR3 DNA sequence: TGTGCCAGCAGTCCGACGGAAAGGAAACACTACGAGCAGTACTTC.

The rearrangement links TRBV27 to TRBJ1-1, with a tentative D call TRBD1 (6 bases). CDR1 and CDR2 from the germline V gene are MNHEY and SMNVEV (reference sequence). This CDR3 comprises 14 residues. Trimming took 6 bases from V and 8 from J, leaving 19 bases between them. CDR3 in amino acids: CASRTPLVGAEAFF. The CDR3 DNA reads as TGTGCCAGCAGGACCCCTCTTGTGGGGGCGGAAGCTTTCTTT.

This clone came up once. This chain links TRBV9 with TRBJ2-3; TRBD2 matches at 7 bases. The junction had 11 bases not matched to a gene; V was cut back by 4 bases and J by 6 bases. Germline CDR1 and CDR2: SGDLS and YYNGEE. There are 15 residues in the CDR3. CDR3 residues: CASSPRGGVDDTQYF. For the CDR3, the DNA is TGTGCCAGCAGCCCGAGGGGAGGGGTGGATGATACGCAGTATTTT.

Note on this clone: Distinct nucleotide sequences in the sample also encode this CDR3. The chain employs TRBV7-9 and TRBJ2-7, with 13 bases fitting TRBD2. V lost 1 base to trimming and J lost 6 bases; unmatched junction nucleotides: 0. CDR3 size: 14 residues. Germline V gene data show CDR1 as SEHNR and CDR2 as FQNEAQ (reference sequence). The CDR3 region has the DNA TGTGCCAGCAGCTTAGGGACTAGCGGGAGCGAGCAGTACTTC. Its translation is CASSLGTSGSEQYF.

J is TRBJ2-2 and V is TRBV7-3; 14 bases fit TRBD2. V trimming: 2 bases; J trimming: 5 bases; junction bases outside the gene matches: 7. From germline, CDR1 is SGHTA and CDR2 FQGTGA. The CDR3 has 18 residues. The CDR3 loop is CASSLGTSGSKRTGELFF. CDR3 bases: TGTGCCAGCAGCTTAGGGACTAGCGGGAGTAAGAGAACCGGGGAGCTGTTTTTT.

The genes are TRBV7-2 and TRBJ2-3, with D possibly matching TRBD1 (5 bases). Germline-derived CDR1 and CDR2 are SGHTA and FQGNSA. The CDR3 extends over 16 amino acids. Trimming took off 6 bases at V and 5 bases at J, with 21 bases between the two ends. The CDR3 here is CASSPPGWLGKDTQYF. DNA of the CDR3: TGTGCCAGCAGTCCCCCAGGGTGGTTAGGGAAAGATACGCAGTATTTT.

The rearrangement links TRBV7-2 to TRBJ2-2, with 8 bases fitting TRBD2. The germline CDR1 and CDR2 sequences are SGHTA and FQGNSA. The junction had 7 bases not matched to a gene; V was cut back by 6 bases and J by 4 bases. The CDR3 runs 15 residues. The DNA for the CDR3 is TGTGCCAGCAGTCCAATAGCGGGATTCACCGGGGAGCTGTTTTTT. Its translation: CASSPIAGFTGELFF.

The chain is built from TRBV2 and TRBJ1-2; D unclear. V was clipped by 2 bases and J by 8 bases, with 9 bases between them. The CDR3 extends over 12 amino acids. The germline CDR1 and CDR2 sequences are SNHLY and FYNNEI. The CDR3 sequence: CASSERERGYTF. As DNA, the CDR3 is TGTGCCAGCAGTGAAAGGGAGAGGGGCTACACCTTC.

This sequence joins TRBV5-6 and TRBJ1-6; possibly TRBD1 for D (6 bases). Per germline, CDR1 SGHDT and CDR2 YYEEEE. The CDR3 is made up of 15 amino acids. V lost 1 base, J lost 7 bases, and 12 bases lay in between. CDR3 loop: CASSLRGVRNSPLHF. DNA of the CDR3: TGTGCCAGCAGCTTGAGGGGGGTGAGGAATTCACCCCTCCACTTT.

This chain uses TRBV18 with TRBJ2-1; TRBD2 matches at 14 bases. The CDR3 loop spans 16 amino acids. Trimming removed 5 bases from V and 7 bases from J; junction bases left unmatched: 7. CDR1 KGHSH and CDR2 LQKENI come from the germline V gene. Written as DNA, the CDR3 is TGTGCCAGCTCAAGACTAGCGGGAGGGGTTGGAAATGAGCAGTTCTTC. Its protein is CASSRLAGGVGNEQFF.

The J gene is TRBJ1-2, the V gene TRBV6-1; 8 nucleotides line up with TRBD1. Trimming took 8 bases from V and 8 from J; bases not matched to a gene: 13. The CDR3 has 14 amino acids. Germline CDR1 MNHNS, CDR2 SASEGT. The CDR3 spells CASWAGGAYGGYTF. CDR3 bases: TGTGCCAGCTGGGCAGGGGGCGCCTACGGCGGCTACACCTTC.

A remark on this clone: The same CDR3 can be traced to other DNA sequences in this sample. The CDR3 coding sequence is TGTGCCAGCAGCTTTCTAGCGGGAGGAAGAACAGATACGCAGTATTTT. Its translation is CASSFLAGGRTDTQYF. The chain couples TRBV7-2 to TRBJ2-3; 11 bases map to TRBD2. The CDR3 covers 16 residues. The germline V gene has CDR1 SGHTA and CDR2 FQGNSA. J was trimmed by 3 bases and V by 3 bases; bases with no gene match: 5.

V is TRBV5-6 and J is TRBJ2-7; TRBD1 or TRBD2 may be the D gene (5 bases each). The V gene's germline CDR1 is SGHDT and CDR2 YYEEEE. V gave up 4 bases and J gave up 6 bases, with 17 bases separating them. There are 14 residues in the CDR3. CDR3 sequence: CASSLGRLHSEQYF. The CDR3 nucleotides read TGTGCCAGCAGCCTGGGACGTCTCCATTCCGAGCAGTACTTC.

CDR3: CSVFRGTSTDTQYF. Written as DNA, the CDR3 is TGCAGCGTTTTCAGGGGAACTAGCACAGATACGCAGTATTTT. This chain links TRBV29-1 with TRBJ2-3; the D gene is possibly TRBD1 (6 bases). The V end was cut by 5 bases, the J end by 0 bases, with 12 bases between. Germline V gene lookup returns CDR1 SQVTM and CDR2 ANQGSEA. CDR3 length: 14 amino acids.

The chain combines TRBV28 with TRBJ2-6, with TRBD1 matching 11 bases. With 5 bases clipped from V and 2 bases from J, the junction kept 8 bases outside the gene matches. Germline CDR1 reads MDHEN; CDR2 reads SYDVKM. The CDR3 has 18 amino acids. The CDR3: CASSAPRTGGTGANVLTF. CDR3 coding DNA: TGTGCCAGCAGTGCACCTCGGACAGGGGGCACTGGGGCCAACGTCCTGACTTTC.

Here the CDR3 DNA reads TGTGCCAGTAGTAGGGCAGGGGGCGCGCTGTTTTTT. Its translation is CASSRAGGALFF. The V and J genes are TRBV19 and TRBJ2-2; 8 bases match TRBD1. CDR1 LNHDA and CDR2 SQIVND come from the germline V gene (reference sequence). The CDR3 extends over 12 amino acids. The V gene end was trimmed by 4 bases and the J gene end by 13 bases; junction bases not matched to a gene: 5. Drawing the rest from reference TRBV19 and TRBJ2-2, the complete variable domain is DGGITQSPKYLFRKEGQNVTLSCEQNLNHDAMYWYRQDPGQGLRLIYYSQIVNDFQKGDIAEGYSVSREKKESFPLTVTSAQKNPTAFYLCASSRAGGALFFGEGSRLTVL.

The V gene is TRBV11-1, the J gene TRBJ1-1; D remains unclear. Trimming cost V 5 bases and J 3 bases, with 19 bases left between them. This CDR3 spans 16 amino acids. Looked up from germline, CDR1 is SGHAT and CDR2 is FQDESV (reference sequence). The CDR3 DNA reads TGTGCCAGCAGCGACCCTAGGCCGGCCGGGGACACTGAAGCTTTCTTT. As protein: CASSDPRPAGDTEAFF.

This clone was seen more than once but under ten times. The chain uses TRBV28 and TRBJ1-1; weak D call: TRBD1 (5 bases). Germline loops: CDR1 MDHEN, CDR2 SYDVKM. The CDR3 covers 12 residues. Trimming cost V 7 bases and J 11 bases, with 17 bases left between them. CDR3 sequence: CASTVFSGPAFF. In nucleotides, the CDR3 is TGTGCCAGCACTGTATTTTCAGGGCCCGCTTTCTTT.

The V and J genes are TRBV6-6 and TRBJ1-6, with D hard to call. Germline CDR1 and CDR2: MNHNY and SVGAGI (reference sequence). CDR3 length: 12 amino acids. The V gene lost 5 bases and the J gene lost 10 bases, with 9 bases spanning the gap. The CDR3 spells CASSAPSSPLHF. The CDR3 bases are TGTGCCAGCAGTGCCCCATCCTCACCCCTCCACTTT.

The rearrangement links TRBV28 to TRBJ2-2, with 7 bases lining up with TRBD2. V trimming: 0 bases; J trimming: 6 bases; junction bases outside the gene matches: 4. From germline, CDR1 is MDHEN and CDR2 SYDVKM. This CDR3 region has 15 residues. The CDR3 loop is CASSLWRERSGELFF. The CDR3 region has the DNA TGTGCCAGCAGTTTATGGCGGGAGCGTTCCGGGGAGCTGTTTTTT.